This T cell receptor (beta chain) derives from a study of OX40 agonist ivuxolimab in advanced cancers. Study-wide points: Averaging showed that CD8+ T cells had more expanded clones than CD4+ did. At doses 0.1 to 3.0 mg/kg, CD4+ and CD8+ clones expanded. Low normalized T-cell clonal expansion also characterized some of the nonresponders.

Notes on this clone: Its antigen is unknown.

Using immunoSEQ multiplex PCR, the repertoire was profiled, and TCRdb retains in-frame clones only, with some absent. The sample contains approximately 12,000 clones, 67% of which appear only once. This CDR3 has 14 amino acids. CDR1 and CDR2 (germline): MNHEY, SMNVEV (reference sequence). V was clipped by 2 bases and J by 0 bases; unmatched bases: 0. This receptor was identified in an adult with an advanced solid tumor such as melanoma, head and neck, liver or kidney cancer. This chain uses TRBV27 with TRBJ2-7; 8 bases align to TRBD2. The sample consisted of CD4+ or CD8+ T cells sorted from blood, taken in a trial of the OX40 agonist ivuxolimab. The CDR3 region has the DNA TGTGCCAGCAGTTTAAGCGGGAGCTCCTACGAGCAGTACTTC. Translated: CASSLSGSSYEQYF.